The 18 T cell receptor beta chains given below trace back to one sample, sequenced in a study of blood T cell repertoires in COVID-19 (TCRdb year 2020). Library preparation employed the immunoSEQ multiplex PCR assay. Drawn from immuneACCESS, this table holds only the in-frame rearrangements with V and J called that TCRdb kept. Clones are partly lost; checked studies trace under half to an unresolved V gene and leave the rest unexplained. In all, the sample holds about 370,000 clones, and almost 90% of those were seen once. About 7% of the sample is in the top ten clones. The material sequenced was peripheral blood. The origin of the receptors is a man younger than 35 with active or convalescent COVID-19.

This clone was detected once. This chain links TRBV3-1 (or the pseudogene TRBV3-2) with TRBJ2-3, with TRBD2 matching over 7 bases. With V trimmed by 0 bases and J by 1 base, 7 bases remained unmatched. The CDR3 loop spans 17 amino acids. The germline V gene has CDR1 LGHDT and CDR2 YNNKEL (reference sequence). The CDR3 DNA is TGTGCCAGCAGCCAAGATAGGTGGGAGGGAGGCACAGATACGCAGTATTTT. It yields the protein CASSQDRWEGGTDTQYF.

The chain carries TRBV28 and TRBJ2-7; TRBD1 agrees at 11 bases. Germline V gives CDR1 MDHEN, CDR2 SYDVKM. The junction had 9 bases not matched to a gene; V was cut back by 5 bases and J by 6 bases. This CDR3 is 15 amino acids long. CDR3 in amino acids: CASSIPGTGGREQYF. CDR3 in DNA: TGTGCCAGCAGTATACCGGGGACAGGGGGTCGCGAGCAGTACTTC.

The chain recombines TRBV6-5 with TRBJ1-1; D might be TRBD1 (6 bases). The CDR3 has 16 residues. Trimming removed 4 bases from V and 1 base from J, with 16 bases in between. Germline V gene lookup returns CDR1 MNHEY and CDR2 SVGAGI. CDR3 sequence reads: CASSSARQVQNTEAFF. The CDR3 DNA is TGTGCCAGCAGTTCCGCCCGACAGGTCCAGAACACTGAAGCTTTCTTT.

The rearrangement joins TRBV6-2 or TRBV6-3 to TRBJ1-4, with a possible D match to TRBD1 (6 bases). CDR3 length: 14 amino acids. The V end was cut by 7 bases, the J end by 11 bases, with 20 bases between. Germline CDR1 and CDR2: MNHEY and SVGEGT. This CDR3 reads CASTPGRQGWKLFF. CDR3 DNA: TGTGCCAGCACCCCGGGCAGGCAGGGGTGGAAACTGTTTTTT.

The chain couples TRBV11-1 to TRBJ1-1, with no clear D. V lost 4 bases and J 4 bases, leaving 10 bases between the germline ends. CDR1 and CDR2 from the germline V gene are SGHAT and FQDESV (reference sequence). The length of the CDR3 is 13 residues. The CDR3, as DNA: TGTGCCAGCAGCTCCGGGAGGGTCACTGAAGCTTTCTTT. Translated, it gives CASSSGRVTEAFF. Full variable domain (outside the CDR3, taken from reference TRBV11-1 and TRBJ1-1): EAEVAQSPRYKITEKSQAVAFWCDPISGHATLYWYRQILGQGPELLVQFQDESVVDDSQLPKDRFSAERLKGVDSTLKIQPAELGDSAMYLCASSSGRVTEAFFGQGTRLTVV.

V usage is TRBV6-5 and J usage is TRBJ1-1, with D hard to call. CDR1 is MNHEY, CDR2 SVGAGI, per germline. The V end was cut by 0 bases, the J end by 1 base, with 12 bases between. The CDR3 is 16 amino acids. The CDR3: CASSYSRGKANTEAFF. The CDR3 DNA reads as TGTGCCAGCAGTTACTCTCGGGGAAAGGCGAACACTGAAGCTTTCTTT.

V is TRBV28 and J is TRBJ2-7; D is possibly TRBD1 (6 bases). CDR1 and CDR2 from the germline V gene are MDHEN and SYDVKM. With 8 bases removed from V and 2 bases from J, the gap between germline ends came to 13 bases. The CDR3 spans 13 residues. For the CDR3, the DNA is TGTGCCAGCCAAAATACAGGGACCTACGAGCAGTACTTC. Translated: CASQNTGTYEQYF.

CDR3: CASSSSPGEITEAFF. CDR3 coding DNA: TGTGCCAGCAGCTCAAGTCCAGGGGAAATCACTGAAGCTTTCTTT. This rearrangement joins TRBV7-2 to TRBJ1-1; tentatively, D is TRBD1 (6 bases). Looked up from germline, CDR1 is SGHTA and CDR2 is FQGNSA. This CDR3 has 15 residues. V lost 4 bases and J lost 4, with 16 bases in between. Complete variable domain (other parts from reference TRBV7-2 and TRBJ1-1): GAGVSQSPSNKVTEKGKDVELRCDPISGHTALYWYRQSLGQGLEFLIYFQGNSAPDKSGLPSDRFSAERTGGSVSTLTIQRTQQEDSAVYLCASSSSPGEITEAFFGQGTRLTVV.

The chain combines TRBV10-3 with TRBJ2-7; 8 bases agree with TRBD2. Germline loops: CDR1 ENHRY, CDR2 SYGVKD. With 2 bases clipped from V and 5 bases from J, the junction kept 5 bases outside the gene matches. The CDR3 sequence is 14 residues long. The CDR3, as DNA: TGTGCCATCAGTGAGCGTGTTAGCGGGAACGAGCAGTACTTC. This gives the protein CAISERVSGNEQYF.

V and J are TRBV6-5 and TRBJ2-1; a weak D match, TRBD2 (6 bases). This CDR3 has 12 residues. Per germline, CDR1 MNHEY and CDR2 SVGAGI. Trimming removed 6 bases at V and 8 bases at J, with 11 bases between. CDR3 sequence reads: CASSRGSDEQFF. Written as DNA, the CDR3 is TGTGCCAGCAGCCGGGGGTCGGATGAGCAGTTCTTC.

The rearrangement uses TRBV4-1 and TRBJ2-3; TRBD2 aligns across 7 bases. Germline trimming cut 4 bases from V and 5 bases from J; bases unmatched to any gene: 12. Germline V CDR1 and CDR2: MGHRA, YSYEKL. The CDR3 contains 16 residues. In DNA, the CDR3 is TGCGCCAGCAGCCCCCGAGGACTAGAGGGGCTAGATACGCAGTATTTT. Translating gives CASSPRGLEGLDTQYF.

This clone occurred a few times. The CDR3 DNA sequence: TGCGCCAGCAGCCCCAATATTCGGGTGACTGAAGCTTTCTTT. It encodes CASSPNIRVTEAFF. The chain recombines TRBV5-1 with TRBJ1-1, with D hard to call. The CDR3 length is 14 residues. The V end lost 4 bases, the J end lost 5 bases, and 15 bases lay between the germline ends. Per germline, CDR1 SGHRS and CDR2 YFSETQ.

This clone was seen a few times. The chain has TRBV27 and TRBJ2-7; TRBD1 might be the D (6 bases). V was shortened by 8 bases and J by 0 bases, with 14 bases between the two germline ends. The CDR3 extends over 14 amino acids. The germline CDR1 and CDR2 sequences are MNHEY and SMNVEV (reference sequence). The CDR3 sequence is CASQDRVSSYEQYF. CDR3 coding DNA: TGTGCCAGCCAGGACAGAGTGAGCTCCTACGAGCAGTACTTC.

The chain links TRBV9 to TRBJ1-6; tentatively, D is TRBD1 (5 bases). Germline assignment: CDR1 SGDLS and CDR2 YYNGEE. CDR3 length: 16 residues. Trimming pared 0 bases from V and 11 bases from J, leaving 18 bases between. The CDR3 loop reads CASSVVAGPNPTPLHF. CDR3 nucleotide sequence: TGTGCCAGCAGCGTAGTTGCAGGGCCGAACCCCACACCCCTCCACTTT.

The chain joins TRBV7-3 to TRBJ1-6, with TRBD1 identical over 7 bases. The CDR3 extends over 15 amino acids. The germline CDR1 and CDR2 sequences are SGHTA and FQGTGA. V shed 2 bases and J 7 bases; nucleotides not matched to a gene: 5. The CDR3 DNA sequence: TGTGCCAGCAGCTTAGGTGGGACAGAGAATTCACCCCTCCACTTT. Translating it yields CASSLGGTENSPLHF.

The rearrangement links TRBV9 to TRBJ2-3; the match to TRBD2 covers 15 bases. This CDR3 has 20 amino acids. J gave up 0 bases and V 3 bases, and 11 bases lay outside the gene matches. CDR1 and CDR2 (germline): SGDLS, YYNGEE. The CDR3 DNA sequence: TGTGCCAGCAGCGAACGGGGACTAGCGGGGGGAAAGACTAGCACAGATACGCAGTATTTT. It specifies CASSERGLAGGKTSTDTQYF.

V is TRBV5-1 and J is TRBJ2-7, with D tentatively TRBD1 (5 bases). The CDR3 length is 15 residues. V was trimmed by 0 bases and J by 3 bases, leaving 13 bases between them. Germline CDR1 and CDR2: SGHRS and YFSETQ. The CDR3 DNA is TGCGCCAGCAGCTTGGAGGTGACAGTTGTCTACGAGCAGTACTTC. It codes for CASSLEVTVVYEQYF.

Notes on this clone: The junction and the germline gene differ at one end; a read error may be behind it. J is TRBJ2-6 and V is TRBV19; 12 bases are a match to TRBD1. Per the germline V gene, CDR1 is LNHDA and CDR2 is SQIVND (reference sequence). The CDR3 loop spans 17 amino acids. The CDR3 spells CASSNGDRGPGANVLTF. As DNA, the CDR3 is TGTGCCAGTAGTAATGGGGACAGGGGGCCTGGGGCCAACGTGCTGACTTTC.